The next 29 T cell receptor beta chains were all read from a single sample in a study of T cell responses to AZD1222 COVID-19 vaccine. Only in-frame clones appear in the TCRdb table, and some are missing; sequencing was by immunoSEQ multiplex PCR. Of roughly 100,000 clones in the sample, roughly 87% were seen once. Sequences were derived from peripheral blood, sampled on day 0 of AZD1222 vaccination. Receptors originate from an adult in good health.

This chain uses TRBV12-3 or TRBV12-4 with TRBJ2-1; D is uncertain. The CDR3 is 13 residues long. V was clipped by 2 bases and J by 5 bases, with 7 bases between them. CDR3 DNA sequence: TGTGCCAGCAGTTTATTAGGGCACAATGAGCAGTTCTTC. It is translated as CASSLLGHNEQFF.

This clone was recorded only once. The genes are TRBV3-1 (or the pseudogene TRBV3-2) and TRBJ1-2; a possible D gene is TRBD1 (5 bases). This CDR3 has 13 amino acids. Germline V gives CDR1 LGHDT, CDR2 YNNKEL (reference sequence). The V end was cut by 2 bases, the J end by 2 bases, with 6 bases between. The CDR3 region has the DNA TGTGCCAGCAGCCAAAGGGACAACTATGGCTACACCTTC. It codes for CASSQRDNYGYTF.

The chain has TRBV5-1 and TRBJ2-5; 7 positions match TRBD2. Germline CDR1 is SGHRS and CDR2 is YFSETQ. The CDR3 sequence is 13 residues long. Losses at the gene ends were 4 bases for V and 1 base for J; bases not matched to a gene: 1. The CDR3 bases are TGCGCCAGCAGCCCGGGGGGCCAAGAGACCCAGTACTTC. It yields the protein CASSPGGQETQYF.

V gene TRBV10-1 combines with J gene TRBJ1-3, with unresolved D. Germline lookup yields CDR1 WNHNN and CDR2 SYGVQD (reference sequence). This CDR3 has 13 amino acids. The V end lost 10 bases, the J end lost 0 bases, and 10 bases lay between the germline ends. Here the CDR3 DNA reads TGCGCCAAAGGACTGAGCTCTGGAAACACCATATATTTT. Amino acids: CAKGLSSGNTIYF.

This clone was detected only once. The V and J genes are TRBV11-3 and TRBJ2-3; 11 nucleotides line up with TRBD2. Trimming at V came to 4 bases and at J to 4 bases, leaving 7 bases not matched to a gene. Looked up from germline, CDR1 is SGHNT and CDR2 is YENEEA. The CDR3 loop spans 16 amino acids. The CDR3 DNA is TGTGCCAGCAGCTCAAAAATAGCGGGGGGGCCAGATACGCAGTATTTT. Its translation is CASSSKIAGGPDTQYF.

The CDR3 region is CASSLGQGFTDTQYF. The CDR3 DNA follows: TGTGCCAGCAGCTTGGGACAGGGCTTCACAGATACGCAGTATTTT. V is TRBV5-6 and J is TRBJ2-3; TRBD1 matches at 7 bases. CDR3 size: 15 residues. Germline assignment: CDR1 SGHDT and CDR2 YYEEEE. Trimming took 0 bases from V and 2 from J; bases not matched to a gene: 3.

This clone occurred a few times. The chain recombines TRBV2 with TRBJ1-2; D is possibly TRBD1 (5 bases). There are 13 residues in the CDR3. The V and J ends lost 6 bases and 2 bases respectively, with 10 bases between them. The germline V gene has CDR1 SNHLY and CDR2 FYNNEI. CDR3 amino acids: CASRGWGNYGYTF. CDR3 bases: TGTGCCAGCAGGGGGTGGGGCAACTATGGCTACACCTTC. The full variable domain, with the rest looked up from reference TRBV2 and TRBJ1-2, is EPEVTQTPSHQVTQMGQEVILRCVPISNHLYFYWYRQILGQKVEFLVSFYNNEISEKSEIFDDQFSVERPDGSNFTLKIRSTKLEDSAMYFCASRGWGNYGYTFGSGTRLTVV.

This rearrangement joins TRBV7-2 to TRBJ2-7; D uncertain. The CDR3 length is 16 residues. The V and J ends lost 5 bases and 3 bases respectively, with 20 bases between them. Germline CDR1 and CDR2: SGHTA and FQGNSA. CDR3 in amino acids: CASSRPVRSPGYEQYF. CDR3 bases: TGTGCCAGCAGCCGGCCTGTAAGAAGTCCAGGCTACGAGCAGTACTTC. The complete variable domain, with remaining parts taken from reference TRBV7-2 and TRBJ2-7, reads GAGVSQSPSNKVTEKGKDVELRCDPISGHTALYWYRQSLGQGLEFLIYFQGNSAPDKSGLPSDRFSAERTGGSVSTLTIQRTQQEDSAVYLCASSRPVRSPGYEQYFGPGTRLTVT.

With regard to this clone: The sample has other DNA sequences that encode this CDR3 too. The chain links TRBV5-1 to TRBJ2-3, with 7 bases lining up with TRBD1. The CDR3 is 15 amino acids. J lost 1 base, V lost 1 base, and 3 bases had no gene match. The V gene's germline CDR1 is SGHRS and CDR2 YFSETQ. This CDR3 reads CASSLRGLGTDTQYF. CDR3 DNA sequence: TGCGCCAGCAGCTTGAGGGGGCTCGGCACAGATACGCAGTATTTT.

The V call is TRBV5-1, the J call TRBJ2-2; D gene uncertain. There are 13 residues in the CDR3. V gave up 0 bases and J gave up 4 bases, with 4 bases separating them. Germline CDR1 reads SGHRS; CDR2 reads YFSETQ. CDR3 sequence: CASSLVGTGELFF. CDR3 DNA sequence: TGCGCCAGCAGCTTGGTAGGCACCGGGGAGCTGTTTTTT.

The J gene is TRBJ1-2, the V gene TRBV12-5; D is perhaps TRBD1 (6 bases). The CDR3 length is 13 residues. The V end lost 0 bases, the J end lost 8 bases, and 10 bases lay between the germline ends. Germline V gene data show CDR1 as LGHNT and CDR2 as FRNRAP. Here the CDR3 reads CASGLVRGRGYTF. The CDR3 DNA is TGTGCTAGTGGTTTGGTCAGGGGCAGGGGCTACACCTTC.

CDR3 residues: CASSTAGSGYTF. The DNA for the CDR3 is TGTGCCAGCTCAACAGCAGGGTCAGGCTACACCTTC. This chain joins TRBV18 and TRBJ1-2; D is possibly TRBD1 (5 bases). The CDR3 runs 12 residues. Germline lookup yields CDR1 KGHSH and CDR2 LQKENI. Between the trimmed V and J ends, which lost 5 bases and 8 bases, there was a span of 12 bases.

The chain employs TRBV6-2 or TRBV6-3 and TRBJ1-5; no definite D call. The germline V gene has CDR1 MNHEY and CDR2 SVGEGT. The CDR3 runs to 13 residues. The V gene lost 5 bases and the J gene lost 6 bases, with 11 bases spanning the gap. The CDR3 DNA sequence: TGTGCCAGCAGTACCAACAACGGTCAGCCCCAGCATTTT. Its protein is CASSTNNGQPQHF.

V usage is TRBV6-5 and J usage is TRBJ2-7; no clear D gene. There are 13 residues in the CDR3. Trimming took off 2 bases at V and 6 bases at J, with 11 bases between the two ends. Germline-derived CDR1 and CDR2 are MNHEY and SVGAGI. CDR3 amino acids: CASSYGDWVEQYF. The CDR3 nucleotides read TGTGCCAGCAGTTACGGGGATTGGGTCGAGCAGTACTTC.

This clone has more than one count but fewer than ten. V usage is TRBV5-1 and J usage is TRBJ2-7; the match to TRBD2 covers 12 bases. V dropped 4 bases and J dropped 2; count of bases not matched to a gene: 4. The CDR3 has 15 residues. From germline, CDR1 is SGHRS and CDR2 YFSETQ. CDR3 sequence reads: CASSLGLAGTYEQYF. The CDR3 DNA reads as TGCGCCAGCAGCCTAGGACTAGCGGGGACCTACGAGCAGTACTTC. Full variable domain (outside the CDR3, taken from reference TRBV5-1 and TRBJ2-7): KAGVTQTPRYLIKTRGQQVTLSCSPISGHRSVSWYQQTPGQGLQFLFEYFSETQRNKGNFPGRFSGRQFSNSRSEMNVSTLELGDSALYLCASSLGLAGTYEQYFGPGTRLTVT.

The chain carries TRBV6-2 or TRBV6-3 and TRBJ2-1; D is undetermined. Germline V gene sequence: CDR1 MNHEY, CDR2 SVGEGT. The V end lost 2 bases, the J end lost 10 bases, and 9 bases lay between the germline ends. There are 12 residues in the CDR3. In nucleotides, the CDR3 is TGTGCCAGCAGTTACCCCAGCCCGGAGCAGTTCTTC. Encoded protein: CASSYPSPEQFF.

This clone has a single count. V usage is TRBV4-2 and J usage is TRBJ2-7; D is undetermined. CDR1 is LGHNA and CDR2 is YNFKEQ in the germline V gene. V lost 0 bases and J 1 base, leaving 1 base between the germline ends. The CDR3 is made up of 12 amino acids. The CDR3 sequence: CASSQDSYEQYF. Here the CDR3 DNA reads TGTGCCAGCAGCCAAGATTCCTACGAGCAGTACTTC.

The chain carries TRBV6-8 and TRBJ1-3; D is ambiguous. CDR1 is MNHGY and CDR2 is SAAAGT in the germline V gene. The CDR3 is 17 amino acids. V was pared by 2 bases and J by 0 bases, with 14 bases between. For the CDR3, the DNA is TGTGCCAGCAGTTACGGCGCAGCCCAACTCTCTGGAAACACCATATATTTT. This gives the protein CASSYGAAQLSGNTIYF.

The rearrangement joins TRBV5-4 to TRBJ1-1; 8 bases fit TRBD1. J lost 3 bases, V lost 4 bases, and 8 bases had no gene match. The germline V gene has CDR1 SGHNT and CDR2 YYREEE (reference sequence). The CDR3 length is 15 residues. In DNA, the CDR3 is TGTGCCAGCAGCCCAAGGGACAGGAGTTACACTGAAGCTTTCTTT. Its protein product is CASSPRDRSYTEAFF.

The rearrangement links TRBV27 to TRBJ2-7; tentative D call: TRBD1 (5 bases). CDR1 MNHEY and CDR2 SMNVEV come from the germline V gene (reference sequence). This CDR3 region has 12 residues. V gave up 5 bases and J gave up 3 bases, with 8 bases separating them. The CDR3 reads CASSHQGYEQYF. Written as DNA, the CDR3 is TGTGCCAGCAGTCACCAGGGCTACGAGCAGTACTTC.

The CDR3 here is CASSSNRDRGWRGETQYF. The CDR3 DNA follows: TGTGCCAGCAGTTCAAACCGGGACAGGGGTTGGAGGGGGGAGACCCAGTACTTC. V and J are TRBV28 and TRBJ2-5, with 10 positions matching TRBD1. Germline V CDR1 and CDR2: MDHEN, SYDVKM. The ends lost 4 bases at V and 5 bases at J; junction bases unmatched: 16. The CDR3 runs to 18 residues.

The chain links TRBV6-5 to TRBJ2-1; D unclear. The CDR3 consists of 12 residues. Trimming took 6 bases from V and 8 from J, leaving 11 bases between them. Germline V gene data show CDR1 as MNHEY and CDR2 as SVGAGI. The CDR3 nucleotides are TGTGCCAGCAGCTCTCTTCGCGATGAGCAGTTCTTC. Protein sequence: CASSSLRDEQFF.

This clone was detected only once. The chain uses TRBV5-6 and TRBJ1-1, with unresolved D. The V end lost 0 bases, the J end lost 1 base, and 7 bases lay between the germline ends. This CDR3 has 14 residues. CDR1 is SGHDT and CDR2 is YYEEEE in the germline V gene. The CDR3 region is CASSLGHWNTEAFF. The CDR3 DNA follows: TGTGCCAGCAGCTTGGGACACTGGAACACTGAAGCTTTCTTT.

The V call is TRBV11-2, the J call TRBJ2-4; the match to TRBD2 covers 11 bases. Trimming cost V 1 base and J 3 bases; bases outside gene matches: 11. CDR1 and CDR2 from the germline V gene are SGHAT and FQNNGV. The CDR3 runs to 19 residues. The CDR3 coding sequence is TGTGCCAGCAGCTTAGTTGTTAGCGGGGGGGCCGAGGGCAAAAACATTCAGTACTTC. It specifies CASSLVVSGGAEGKNIQYF.

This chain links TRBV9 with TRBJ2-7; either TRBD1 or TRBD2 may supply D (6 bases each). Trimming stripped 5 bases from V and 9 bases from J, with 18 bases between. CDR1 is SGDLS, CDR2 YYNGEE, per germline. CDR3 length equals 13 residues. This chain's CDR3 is CASSTATEGGQYF. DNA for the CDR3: TGTGCCAGCAGTACGGCCACCGAGGGGGGGCAGTACTTC.

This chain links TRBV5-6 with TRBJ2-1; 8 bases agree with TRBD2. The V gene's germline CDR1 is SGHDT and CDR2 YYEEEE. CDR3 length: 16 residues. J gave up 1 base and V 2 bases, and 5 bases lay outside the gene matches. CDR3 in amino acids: CASSFWTSLSYNEQFF. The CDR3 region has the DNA TGTGCCAGCAGCTTTTGGACTAGCTTGTCCTACAATGAGCAGTTCTTC.

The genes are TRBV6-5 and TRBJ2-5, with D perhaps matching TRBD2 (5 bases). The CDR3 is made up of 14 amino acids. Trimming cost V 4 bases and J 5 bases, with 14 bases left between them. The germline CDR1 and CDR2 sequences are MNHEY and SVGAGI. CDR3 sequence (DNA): TGTGCCAGCAGTTTGGGGAGAGGGCGCGAGACCCAGTACTTC. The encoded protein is CASSLGRGRETQYF.

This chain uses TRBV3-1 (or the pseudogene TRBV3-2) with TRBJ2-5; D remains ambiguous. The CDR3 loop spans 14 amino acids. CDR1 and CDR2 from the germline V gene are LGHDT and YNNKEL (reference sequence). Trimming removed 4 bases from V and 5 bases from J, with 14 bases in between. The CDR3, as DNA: TGTGCCAGCAGCCTCCGCGCCCACCCGGAGACCCAGTACTTC. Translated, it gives CASSLRAHPETQYF.

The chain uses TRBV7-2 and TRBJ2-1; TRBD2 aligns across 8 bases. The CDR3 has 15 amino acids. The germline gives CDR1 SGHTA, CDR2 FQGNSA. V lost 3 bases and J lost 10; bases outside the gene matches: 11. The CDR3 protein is CASSLLTGGAYEQFF. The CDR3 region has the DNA TGTGCCAGCAGCTTGTTGACCGGGGGGGCCTACGAGCAGTTCTTC.